Listed here are 19 T cell receptor beta chains from one sample, sequenced in a study of cytomegalovirus exposure and HLA in healthy donors. Libraries were prepared by immunoSEQ multiplex PCR; TCRdb keeps only in-frame clonotypes and omits some of them. The sample includes approximately 65,000 clones, roughly 93% of them seen just once. Sequencing used PBMCs. The receptors shown here come from a woman between 18 and 29 years old in good health and CMV-seronegative.

The chain employs TRBV7-6 and TRBJ2-1, with 8 bases lining up with TRBD2. The CDR3 is 19 residues long. Unmatched junction bases numbered 12, after V lost 2 bases and J lost 0 bases. Germline values: CDR1 SGHVS, CDR2 FNYEAQ. The CDR3 here is CASSLIRGGRLHSYNEQFF. The CDR3 nucleotides are TGTGCCAGCAGCTTAATCCGGGGGGGCAGACTTCACTCCTACAATGAGCAGTTCTTC.

V gene TRBV2 combines with J gene TRBJ2-4, with TRBD2 matching 7 bases. Germline V gives CDR1 SNHLY, CDR2 FYNNEI. The trim removed 10 bases at V and 5 bases at J, leaving 5 bases unmatched. This CDR3 is 12 amino acids long. Here the CDR3 DNA reads TGTGCCACGCGGGAGCTCCAAAACATTCAGTACTTC. Protein sequence: CATRELQNIQYF.

The chain carries TRBV5-4 and TRBJ2-2, with 10 bases that match TRBD2. The CDR3 is made up of 15 amino acids. Germline CDR1 and CDR2: SGHNT and YYREEE (reference sequence). The trim removed 4 bases at V and 3 bases at J, leaving 3 bases unmatched. DNA for the CDR3: TGTGCCAGCAGCCGGACTAGCGGACACACCGGGGAGCTGTTTTTT. Its translation is CASSRTSGHTGELFF.

The rearrangement joins TRBV4-1 to TRBJ1-2; tentatively, D is TRBD1 (6 bases). V shed 2 bases and J shed 4 bases, with 11 bases lying between them. Germline CDR1 reads MGHRA; CDR2 reads YSYEKL. This CDR3 contains 14 residues. The DNA of the CDR3 is TGCGCCAGCAGCCAACTACAGGGATCCTATGGCTACACCTTC. This translates into CASSQLQGSYGYTF.

This chain connects TRBV28 to TRBJ2-7, with 7 bases fitting TRBD1. The J segment lost 4 bases and the V segment lost 9 bases, leaving 9 bases of the junction unmatched. CDR1 is MDHEN, CDR2 SYDVKM, per germline. The CDR3 spans 13 residues. The chain's CDR3 is CASWGTDVYEQYF. CDR3 in DNA: TGTGCCAGTTGGGGGACAGACGTTTACGAGCAGTACTTC.

This chain links TRBV5-5 with TRBJ1-1; 7 nucleotides line up with TRBD1. The CDR3 extends over 13 amino acids. The ends lost 1 base at V and 7 bases at J; junction bases unmatched: 4. Germline CDR1 reads SGHKS; CDR2 reads YYEKEE (reference sequence). The CDR3 sequence: CASSLTGDGEAFF. The CDR3 DNA is TGTGCCAGCAGCTTGACAGGGGACGGTGAAGCTTTCTTT.

This clone was detected once. The CDR3 coding sequence is TGTGCCAGTAGCCCCCCGGAGGGAACTAATGAAAAACTGTTTTTT. Protein product: CASSPPEGTNEKLFF. The chain combines TRBV19 with TRBJ1-4; D is unresolved. The germline gives CDR1 LNHDA, CDR2 SQIVND (reference sequence). This CDR3 has 15 residues. V was trimmed by 6 bases and J by 1 base, leaving 12 bases between them. Together with reference TRBV19 and TRBJ1-4, the CDR3 gives the full variable domain: DGGITQSPKYLFRKEGQNVTLSCEQNLNHDAMYWYRQDPGQGLRLIYYSQIVNDFQKGDIAEGYSVSREKKESFPLTVTSAQKNPTAFYLCASSPPEGTNEKLFFGSGTQLSVL.

This chain uses TRBV7-8 with TRBJ1-3, with no clear D. This CDR3 comprises 15 residues. Between the trimmed V and J ends, which lost 0 bases and 0 bases, there was a span of 6 bases. Germline assignment: CDR1 SGHVS and CDR2 FQNEAQ. CDR3 coding DNA: TGTGCCAGCAGCTTAGCACAGCCCTCTGGAAACACCATATATTTT. Its protein product is CASSLAQPSGNTIYF.

The chain couples TRBV5-8 to TRBJ2-5; no clear D. The CDR3 sequence is 14 residues long. V gave up 0 bases and J gave up 1 base, with 7 bases separating them. Germline CDR1 is SGHTS and CDR2 is YDEGEE. The CDR3 protein is CASSLARPQETQYF. CDR3 nucleotide sequence: TGTGCCAGCAGCTTGGCCAGGCCCCAAGAGACCCAGTACTTC.

The rearrangement links TRBV6-1 to TRBJ1-4, with 9 bases fitting TRBD1. Trimming at V came to 6 bases and at J to 5 bases, leaving 7 bases not matched to a gene. The germline gives CDR1 MNHNS, CDR2 SASEGT. The CDR3 length is 15 residues. The CDR3 here is CASSPSTGGNEKLFF. The CDR3 DNA follows: TGTGCCAGCAGCCCCTCCACAGGGGGCAATGAAAAACTGTTTTTT.

In its sample, this clone was seen a few times. The chain couples TRBV28 to TRBJ2-3, with D perhaps TRBD2 (6 bases). V was cut by 7 bases and J by 0 bases, with 14 bases left in between. In germline, CDR1 is MDHEN, CDR2 SYDVKM. This CDR3 is built from 15 residues. Here the CDR3 reads CASNPGAASTDTQYF. In DNA form, the CDR3 reads TGTGCCAGCAACCCGGGAGCAGCTAGCACAGATACGCAGTATTTT.

The sample holds one count of this clone. This chain uses TRBV5-4 with TRBJ2-1; TRBD2 agrees at 15 bases. Trimming cost V 4 bases and J 3 bases; bases outside gene matches: 5. Germline assignment: CDR1 SGHNT and CDR2 YYREEE (reference sequence). This CDR3 contains 17 residues. In DNA, the CDR3 is TGTGCCAGCAGCCCCTGGGGACTAGCGGGGGGCTACAATGAGCAGTTCTTC. Translation: CASSPWGLAGGYNEQFF.

This chain links TRBV11-1 with TRBJ2-1, with unresolved D. Germline loops: CDR1 SGHAT, CDR2 FQDESV (reference sequence). The CDR3 has 15 residues. V dropped 3 bases and J dropped 0 bases, with 9 bases sitting between them. CDR3 nucleotide sequence: TGTGCCAGCAGCTTTTCGAGGAGCTCCTACAATGAGCAGTTCTTC. It yields the protein CASSFSRSSYNEQFF. Full variable domain (rest looked up from reference TRBV11-1 and TRBJ2-1): EAEVAQSPRYKITEKSQAVAFWCDPISGHATLYWYRQILGQGPELLVQFQDESVVDDSQLPKDRFSAERLKGVDSTLKIQPAELGDSAMYLCASSFSRSSYNEQFFGPGTRLTVL.

This clone was detected only once. The rearrangement links TRBV2 to TRBJ2-3; 8 bases fit TRBD2. Germline CDR1 SNHLY, CDR2 FYNNEI. The CDR3 runs 14 residues. V shed 8 bases, J shed 0 bases, and the junction held 4 bases outside the gene matches. CDR3 DNA: TGTGCCAGCCTTACTAGCGGTAGCACAGATACGCAGTATTTT. The encoded protein is CASLTSGSTDTQYF.

This chain joins TRBV27 and TRBJ2-3, with 9 bases fitting TRBD2. Per germline, CDR1 MNHEY and CDR2 SMNVEV (reference sequence). Trimming cost V 5 bases and J 6 bases; bases outside gene matches: 15. The CDR3 runs to 17 residues. The CDR3 sequence: CASSPSSGLAWRDTQYF. The CDR3 DNA sequence: TGTGCCAGCAGTCCGAGTTCAGGACTAGCGTGGCGGGATACGCAGTATTTT.

The genes are TRBV7-6 and TRBJ2-2; 9 bases map to TRBD2. The CDR3 has 14 residues. Unmatched junction bases numbered 1, after V lost 1 base and J lost 7 bases. Germline V CDR1 and CDR2: SGHVS, FNYEAQ. The CDR3 reads CASSLGTSVGELFF. DNA for the CDR3: TGTGCCAGCAGCTTAGGGACTAGCGTCGGGGAGCTGTTTTTT. The full variable domain, its missing parts supplied by reference TRBV7-6 and TRBJ2-2, is GAGVSQSPRYKVTKRGQDVALRCDPISGHVSLYWYRQALGQGPEFLTYFNYEAQQDKSGLPNDRFSAERPEGSISTLTIQRTEQRDSAMYRCASSLGTSVGELFFGEGSRLTVL.

This clone was seen a single time. This chain links TRBV5-6 with TRBJ2-2, with 7 bases identical to TRBD2. The CDR3 extends over 16 amino acids. Per the germline V gene, CDR1 is SGHDT and CDR2 is YYEEEE. V gave up 4 bases and J gave up 0 bases; unmatched junction bases: 6. The CDR3 coding sequence is TGTGCCAGCAGCCAACTGACTAGCCCGAACACCGGGGAGCTGTTTTTT. Translating gives CASSQLTSPNTGELFF.

The chain recombines TRBV28 with TRBJ1-4; 8 bases fit TRBD1. V trimming: 5 bases; J trimming: 5 bases; junction bases outside the gene matches: 7. The CDR3 runs to 15 residues. CDR1 and CDR2 from the germline V gene are MDHEN and SYDVKM. CDR3 loop: CASSGGQVGNEKLFF. In DNA form, the CDR3 reads TGTGCCAGCAGTGGGGGACAGGTCGGGAATGAAAAACTGTTTTTT.

V usage is TRBV25-1 and J usage is TRBJ2-1, with D perhaps TRBD2 (6 bases). V was shortened by 2 bases and J by 2 bases, with 13 bases between the two germline ends. The CDR3 totals 16 residues. The V gene's germline CDR1 is MGHDK and CDR2 SYGVNS. The CDR3 loop is CASSEKSSETYNEQFF. For the CDR3, the DNA is TGTGCCAGCAGTGAAAAATCTAGCGAGACCTACAATGAGCAGTTCTTC.